Shown below are 9 T cell receptor beta chains from a single sample sequenced in a study of T cells in Graves' hyperthyroidism and ophthalmopathy. The TCR beta CDR3 regions underwent amplification using RNA transcripts as the source. HTBI primers drove first-round RT-PCR of the TCR CDR3. TCRdb re-analysed the multiplex PCR reads in MiXCR, keeping a single row per CDR3 protein. The sample records 490,000 or so distinct CDR3 sequences, about 16% being singletons. Sequencing was performed on blood. The receptors here all came from a woman aged 25 to 39 with Graves' ophthalmopathy.

The table lists this clonotype with many counts. The J gene is TRBJ2-1, the V gene TRBV7-6, with a possible D match to TRBD2 (6 bases). The CDR3 runs to 15 residues. The V end was cut by 0 bases, the J end by 5 bases, with 11 bases between. The germline V gene has CDR1 SGHVS and CDR2 FNYEAQ. The CDR3 DNA sequence: TGTGCCAGCAGCTTAGCCTTGGCGGGGAACAATGAGCAGTTCTTC. Its protein is CASSLALAGNNEQFF.

This clonotype was observed many times. The chain is built from TRBV7-8 and TRBJ2-3; weak D call: TRBD1 (5 bases). The V end was cut by 1 base, the J end by 9 bases, with 26 bases between. In germline, CDR1 is SGHVS, CDR2 FQNEAQ. The CDR3 runs 18 residues. This CDR3 reads CASSLGAVTARTKGTQYF. The CDR3 coding sequence is TGTGCCAGCAGCTTAGGGGCCGTGACAGCTAGAACCAAGGGGACGCAGTATTTT.

This clonotype was detected only a few times. The chain couples TRBV10-3 to TRBJ1-3, with 7 bases fitting TRBD1. The V gene end was trimmed by 1 base and the J gene end by 4 bases; junction bases not matched to a gene: 10. Germline CDR1 reads ENHRY; CDR2 reads SYGVKD. CDR3 length equals 17 residues. The CDR3 bases are TGTGCCATCAGTGAGTTGGGACAGTGGAGGTCCGGAAACACCATATATTTT. Encoded protein: CAISELGQWRSGNTIYF.

This clonotype was seen many times. The gene calls are TRBV7-2 and TRBJ2-1, with 15 nucleotides matching TRBD2. The trim removed 5 bases at V and 0 bases at J, leaving 11 bases unmatched. Germline CDR1 SGHTA, CDR2 FQGNSA. The CDR3 sequence is 20 residues long. CDR3 amino acids: CASSPGLAGGLWSSYNEQFF. Here the CDR3 DNA reads TGTGCCAGCAGCCCCGGACTAGCGGGAGGGCTCTGGAGCTCCTACAATGAGCAGTTCTTC.

This clonotype was seen many times. The rearrangement links TRBV5-1 to TRBJ1-1, with D possibly matching TRBD1 (6 bases). Trimming removed 4 bases at V and 4 bases at J, with 20 bases between. Germline V gene data show CDR1 as SGHRS and CDR2 as YFSETQ. This CDR3 has 16 amino acids. CDR3 coding DNA: TGCGCCAGCAGCCGACCCGAGGATCAGGGGAGCACTGAAGCTTTCTTT. Protein product: CASSRPEDQGSTEAFF.

V usage is TRBV10-1 and J usage is TRBJ2-3; 10 nucleotides align to TRBD2. Losses at the gene ends were 0 bases for V and 4 bases for J; bases not matched to a gene: 7. This CDR3 region has 17 residues. The germline CDR1 and CDR2 sequences are WNHNN and SYGVQD (reference sequence). Here the CDR3 reads CASSESGLAIEADTQYF. CDR3 in DNA: TGCGCCAGCAGTGAGTCGGGACTAGCGATCGAGGCAGATACGCAGTATTTT.

This clonotype occurred many times. The chain has TRBV27 and TRBJ2-7; tentatively, D is TRBD1 or TRBD2 (5 bases each). Germline CDR1 reads MNHEY; CDR2 reads SMNVEV (reference sequence). The CDR3 is 13 residues long. With 4 bases removed from V and 1 base from J, the gap between germline ends came to 8 bases. The CDR3 DNA reads as TGTGCCAGCAGTTGGGACCCTTCCTACGAGCAGTACTTC. It is translated as CASSWDPSYEQYF.

This clonotype was recorded many times. The V and J genes are TRBV7-2 and TRBJ2-7, with TRBD2 matching 10 bases. Germline CDR1 and CDR2: SGHTA and FQGNSA. The CDR3 spans 15 residues. The trim removed 5 bases at V and 0 bases at J, leaving 4 bases unmatched. CDR3 sequence reads: CASSRTSGSSYEQYF. CDR3 DNA: TGTGCCAGCAGCAGGACTAGCGGAAGCTCCTACGAGCAGTACTTC.

This clonotype was picked up many times. The rearrangement uses TRBV12-5 and TRBJ2-7, with TRBD1 as a possible D gene (6 bases). CDR1 and CDR2 from the germline V gene are LGHNT and FRNRAP. Trimming stripped 7 bases from V and 0 bases from J, with 40 bases between. The CDR3 is made up of 23 amino acids. The CDR3 here is CASDRAARGIASDYLHYSYEQYF. The DNA for the CDR3 is TGTGCTAGTGACCGGGCGGCCAGGGGTATCGCGAGCGATTATTTACATTACTCCTACGAGCAGTACTTC. Drawing the rest from reference TRBV12-5 and TRBJ2-7, the complete variable domain is DARVTQTPRHKVTEMGQEVTMRCQPILGHNTVFWYRQTMMQGLELLAYFRNRAPLDDSGMPKDRFSAEMPDATLATLKIQPSEPRDSAVYFCASDRAARGIASDYLHYSYEQYFGPGTRLTVT.